This passage covers 6 T cell receptor beta chains from one sample sequenced in a study of T cells in Graves' hyperthyroidism and ophthalmopathy. What was amplified from RNA transcripts were TCR beta CDR3 regions. The study used the HTBI primer set for a first-round RT-PCR of the TCR CDR3. TCRdb itself ran the multiplex PCR reads through MiXCR, one entry per CDR3 protein. Among 650,000 to 750,000 distinct CDR3 sequences listed, about 14% were seen once. Sample: blood. These receptors were obtained from a woman under 30 with Graves' hyperthyroidism.

The V call is TRBV27, the J call TRBJ2-1; TRBD1 is a possible D gene (5 bases). The CDR3 contains 14 residues. Trimming took 8 bases from V and 9 from J, leaving 20 bases between them. Germline CDR1 and CDR2: MNHEY and SMNVEV (reference sequence). The CDR3 DNA reads as TGTGCCAGCGGACCCCCTAGGGGTGACGCTGAGCAGTTCTTC. The encoded protein is CASGPPRGDAEQFF.

This clonotype was counted many times. This sequence joins TRBV12-3 or TRBV12-4 and TRBJ1-1; D ambiguous. Between the trimmed V and J ends, which lost 5 bases and 0 bases, there was a span of 10 bases. The CDR3 runs 14 residues. The CDR3 nucleotides read TGTGCCAGCAGTCCCTCTGGCATGAACACTGAAGCTTTCTTT. It specifies CASSPSGMNTEAFF.

This clonotype came up many times. The gene calls are TRBV18 and TRBJ2-3, with 7 bases matching TRBD1. The CDR3 spans 14 residues. Looked up from germline, CDR1 is KGHSH and CDR2 is LQKENI. After removal of 6 bases from V and 6 bases from J, the junction contained 9 bases not matched to a gene. The CDR3 loop is CASSRTGPLDTQYF. CDR3 DNA sequence: TGTGCCAGCTCGCGGACAGGTCCTCTCGATACGCAGTATTTT.

This clonotype occurred many times. The V and J genes are TRBV3-1 and TRBJ2-1; TRBD2 aligns across 11 bases. The junction had 15 bases not matched to a gene; V was cut back by 3 bases and J by 2 bases. The CDR3 is made up of 20 amino acids. Germline V gene lookup returns CDR1 LGHDT and CDR2 YNNKEL (reference sequence). CDR3 residues: CASSHERMPGLAETYNEQFF. CDR3 nucleotides: TGTGCCAGCAGCCACGAACGAATGCCGGGACTAGCGGAGACCTACAATGAGCAGTTCTTC.

This clonotype was seen at least ten times. Written as DNA, the CDR3 is TGTGCCAGCAGCTTAATCCGACAGGGTCGGACTGAAGCTTTCTTT. Amino acids: CASSLIRQGRTEAFF. V usage is TRBV7-3 and J usage is TRBJ1-1; 7 nucleotides align to TRBD1. The CDR3 totals 15 residues. V gave up 1 base and J gave up 5 bases; unmatched junction bases: 7. The germline CDR1 and CDR2 sequences are SGHTA and FQGTGA.

This clonotype occurred many times. The rearrangement joins TRBV30 to TRBJ2-2; 9 bases agree with TRBD2. Germline V gives CDR1 GTSNPN, CDR2 SVGIG (reference sequence). V lost 5 bases and J lost 5; bases outside the gene matches: 15. This CDR3 spans 17 amino acids. The DNA of the CDR3 is TGTGCCTGGGGTACTCCTTTTAGCGGGAGTAAAACCGGGGAGCTGTTTTTT. This encodes CAWGTPFSGSKTGELFF.